The TCR beta chain described here comes from a study of CD8+ T cells in alopecia areata. Regarding this clone: Antigen specificity is unknown. Other DNA sequences in the same sample also yield this CDR3.

Sequencing used cDNA as its template, made by extracting RNA and reverse transcribing it. Repertoires were generated with immunoSEQ multiplex PCR, while TCRdb's copy carries only in-frame clones and drops some. The table includes 110,000 or so clones, roughly 64% detected once. Germline V gene data show CDR1 as GTSNPN and CDR2 as SVGIG (reference sequence). There are 13 residues in the CDR3. V lost 0 bases, J lost 3 bases, and 9 bases lay in between. PBMCs yielded sorted CD4+ and CD8+ T cells. Findings and limits, study-wide: It was lesional scalp, especially alopecia totalis/universalis, that showed higher clonality than normal scalp.

The rearrangement joins TRBV30 to TRBJ2-7, with D possibly being TRBD1 (6 bases). The receptor was derived from a human donor in good health. The sample was CD8+ T cells sorted from blood. The CDR3 here is CAWSVLQGYEQYF. The CDR3 DNA reads as TGTGCCTGGAGTGTACTACAGGGCTACGAGCAGTACTTC.